The present TCR beta chain was sequenced within a study of OX40 agonist ivuxolimab in advanced cancers. Study information: All patients had ivuxolimab intravenously every 2 weeks at 0.01 to 10 mg/kg.

Overall study findings and caveats: CD4+ and CD8+ blood T cells expanded clonally by week 6 at 0.1 to 3.0 mg/kg.

With respect to this clone: As yet, its antigen is unknown.

Sequencing was performed with immunoSEQ multiplex PCR; in TCRdb, only in-frame clones are kept and a portion is missing. This table has roughly 64,000 clones, about 86% appearing once. The receptor comes from an adult with an advanced solid tumor such as melanoma, head and neck, liver or kidney cancer. This sample comprised CD4+ or CD8+ T cells sorted from blood, obtained in a trial of the OX40 agonist ivuxolimab.

CDR3 nucleotide sequence: TGTGCCAGTAGTATAGGGGGGTACGGCGAGCAGTACTTC. It translates to CASSIGGYGEQYF. This sequence joins TRBV19 and TRBJ2-7, with D perhaps being TRBD1 or TRBD2 (5 bases each). This CDR3 spans 13 amino acids. V lost 1 base and J lost 6, with 10 bases in between. Germline V lookup: CDR1 LNHDA, CDR2 SQIVND (reference sequence).